This entry lists 27 T cell receptor beta chains sequenced from one sample in a study of control samples from healthy donors and cancer patients. The data were produced by immunoSEQ multiplex PCR, yet TCRdb's version contains in-frame clones alone and is incomplete. The table includes fewer than 200,000 clones, 80% to 90% detected once. The sample was blood. Every receptor here comes from a man aged 25-45 years in good health.

This rearrangement joins TRBV5-4 to TRBJ2-1; 10 positions match TRBD2. The CDR3 runs to 15 residues. Germline V gene sequence: CDR1 SGHNT, CDR2 YYREEE (reference sequence). V trimming: 3 bases; J trimming: 7 bases; junction bases outside the gene matches: 7. In DNA form, the CDR3 reads TGTGCCAGCAGCTCTCTAGCGGGGGCCGGAAATGAGCAGTTCTTC. As protein: CASSSLAGAGNEQFF.

The rearrangement joins TRBV10-3 to TRBJ1-6; D remains ambiguous. V lost 10 bases and J lost 7, with 11 bases in between. This CDR3 has 12 amino acids. The V gene's germline CDR1 is ENHRY and CDR2 SYGVKD. The CDR3 sequence: CATGPANSPLHF. CDR3 DNA sequence: TGTGCCACCGGCCCGGCCAATTCACCCCTCCACTTT.

V gene TRBV4-1 combines with J gene TRBJ1-4; no definite D call. V shed 3 bases and J shed 4 bases, with 9 bases lying between them. The length of the CDR3 is 14 residues. CDR1 MGHRA and CDR2 YSYEKL come from the germline V gene. Here the CDR3 DNA reads TGCGCCAGCAGCCACCCCTTGATTAATGAAAAACTGTTTTTT. As protein: CASSHPLINEKLFF.

There are a few counts of this clone. The chain's CDR3 is CASSQKTGTSGNEQFF. CDR3 nucleotides: TGTGCCAGCAGCCAAAAGACCGGGACTAGCGGGAATGAGCAGTTCTTC. The rearrangement uses TRBV4-2 and TRBJ2-1, with 12 bases matching TRBD2. CDR1 and CDR2 from the germline V gene are LGHNA and YNFKEQ. This CDR3 is built from 16 residues. V trimming: 2 bases; J trimming: 7 bases; junction bases outside the gene matches: 6.

The chain is built from TRBV3-1 (or the pseudogene TRBV3-2) and TRBJ1-5; D gene ambiguous. Germline V gene sequence: CDR1 LGHDT, CDR2 YNNKEL (reference sequence). Trimming left V 1 base short and J 1 base short, with 8 bases between. CDR3 size: 15 residues. The CDR3, as DNA: TGTGCCAGCAGCCAAGGTCGACGCAGCAATCAGCCCCAGCATTTT. Translation gives CASSQGRRSNQPQHF.

This clone came up a few times. The chain combines TRBV18 with TRBJ1-5; D ambiguous. Germline CDR1 is KGHSH and CDR2 is LQKENI. This CDR3 has 17 residues. The ends were cut back, 1 base at V and 1 base at J, with 14 bases in the middle. The CDR3 bases are TGTGCCAGCTCACCACTATTGGGCCTGTCGAGCAATCAGCCCCAGCATTTT. Its protein product is CASSPLLGLSSNQPQHF.

This clone has a single count. The chain uses TRBV11-2 and TRBJ1-2, with D perhaps matching TRBD1 (5 bases). Germline CDR1 SGHAT, CDR2 FQNNGV. The V and J ends lost 4 bases and 6 bases respectively, with 18 bases between them. The CDR3 has 15 amino acids. The CDR3 sequence: CASSSLQGFWDGYTF. CDR3 coding DNA: TGTGCCAGCAGCTCTCTTCAGGGATTTTGGGATGGCTACACCTTC.

CDR3 bases: TGTGCCAGCATCCGGGAAATAGGGCAGCCCCAGCATTTT. It is translated as CASIREIGQPQHF. This chain uses TRBV2 with TRBJ1-5; no firm D call. In germline, CDR1 is SNHLY, CDR2 FYNNEI. This CDR3 has 13 amino acids. V lost 7 bases to trimming and J lost 7 bases, with 14 bases between them. The variable domain in full, with the rest retrieved from reference TRBV2 and TRBJ1-5, is EPEVTQTPSHQVTQMGQEVILRCVPISNHLYFYWYRQILGQKVEFLVSFYNNEISEKSEIFDDQFSVERPDGSNFTLKIRSTKLEDSAMYFCASIREIGQPQHFGDGTRLSIL.

The chain couples TRBV6-1 to TRBJ2-5; 8 nucleotides agree with TRBD2. This CDR3 has 17 residues. Losses at the gene ends were 4 bases for V and 1 base for J; bases not matched to a gene: 11. CDR1 and CDR2 (germline): MNHNS, SASEGT. The CDR3, as DNA: TGTGCCAGCAGTGGGGGGGGTAGCGGGACCCTCCAAGAGACCCAGTACTTC. As protein: CASSGGGSGTLQETQYF.

The genes are TRBV7-3 and TRBJ2-2, with D uncertain. V lost 0 bases, J lost 2 bases, and 16 bases lay in between. CDR3 length: 18 amino acids. Germline assignment: CDR1 SGHTA and CDR2 FQGTGA. CDR3 loop: CASSLTPFAATNTGELFF. CDR3 nucleotides: TGTGCCAGCAGCTTAACCCCCTTCGCGGCGACAAACACCGGGGAGCTGTTTTTT. Looking up the rest from reference TRBV7-3 and TRBJ2-2 gives the full variable domain: GAGVSQTPSNKVTEKGKYVELRCDPISGHTALYWYRQSLGQGPEFLIYFQGTGAADDSGLPNDRFFAVRPEGSVSTLKIQRTERGDSAVYLCASSLTPFAATNTGELFFGEGSRLTVL.

This sequence joins TRBV19 and TRBJ1-2, with TRBD1 matching 7 bases. After removal of 2 bases from V and 7 bases from J, the junction contained 7 bases not matched to a gene. Germline CDR1 reads LNHDA; CDR2 reads SQIVND (reference sequence). The CDR3 has 14 residues. The CDR3 DNA is TGTGCCAGTAGTATAAAGACAGGGCAATTTGGCTACACCTTC. Protein product: CASSIKTGQFGYTF.

The chain is built from TRBV18 and TRBJ2-3; 7 bases align to TRBD2. From germline, CDR1 is KGHSH and CDR2 LQKENI. The CDR3 extends over 15 amino acids. V lost 5 bases to trimming and J lost 5 bases; unmatched junction nucleotides: 10. The CDR3 loop reads CASSVLASSRDTQYF. CDR3 sequence (DNA): TGTGCCAGCTCAGTACTAGCGTCATCCCGAGATACGCAGTATTTT.

J is TRBJ1-1 and V is TRBV2, with D hard to call. The CDR3 consists of 14 residues. Trimming left V 1 base short and J 4 bases short, with 10 bases between. Per the germline V gene, CDR1 is SNHLY and CDR2 is FYNNEI. The CDR3 loop is CASSEVLVPTEAFF. Here the CDR3 DNA reads TGTGCCAGCAGTGAAGTGCTCGTACCCACTGAAGCTTTCTTT.

In its sample, this clone was seen a few times. CDR3 sequence (DNA): TGTGCCAGCAGGGGGACAGGGTTATGTTCACCCCTCCACTTT. As protein: CASRGTGLCSPLHF. V usage is TRBV21-1 and J usage is TRBJ1-6; the table's D gene call, TRBD1, was not cross checked with the DNA. TRBV21-1 has pseudogene status. The CDR3 covers 14 residues.

The chain links TRBV28 to TRBJ1-4; 9 positions match TRBD1. The CDR3 spans 13 residues. CDR1 is MDHEN, CDR2 SYDVKM, per germline. V was pared by 7 bases and J by 11 bases, with 8 bases of the junction left unmatched. The CDR3 loop reads CASNTGQGRKLFF. The DNA for the CDR3 is TGTGCCAGCAATACGGGACAGGGAAGGAAACTGTTTTTT.

The chain uses TRBV9 and TRBJ1-3; D is ambiguous. V was clipped by 5 bases and J by 7 bases, with 13 bases between them. The CDR3 totals 13 residues. Germline lookup yields CDR1 SGDLS and CDR2 YYNGEE. Written as DNA, the CDR3 is TGTGCCAGCAGGTCGACGGGCGGGAACACCATATATTTT. Its protein product is CASRSTGGNTIYF.

The chain is built from TRBV19 and TRBJ2-6; TRBD2 aligns across 7 bases. J was trimmed by 4 bases and V by 6 bases; bases with no gene match: 15. CDR3 size: 18 residues. The germline CDR1 and CDR2 sequences are LNHDA and SQIVND (reference sequence). The CDR3 bases are TGTGCCAGTAGCGTAAACGGGGGAGGGGTTTCCGGGGCCAACGTCCTGACTTTC. Translating gives CASSVNGGGVSGANVLTF.

The chain links TRBV7-2 to TRBJ2-5; TRBD2 aligns across 9 bases. The CDR3 consists of 15 residues. The germline gives CDR1 SGHTA, CDR2 FQGNSA. Unmatched junction bases numbered 6, after V lost 5 bases and J lost 2 bases. The DNA of the CDR3 is TGTGCCAGCAGCATGCCGACTAGCGGACAAGAGACCCAGTACTTC. It codes for CASSMPTSGQETQYF.

J is TRBJ1-4 and V is TRBV19; 7 nucleotides agree with TRBD1. This CDR3 comprises 16 residues. Trimming took 2 bases from V and 6 from J; bases not matched to a gene: 9. Germline V gene lookup returns CDR1 LNHDA and CDR2 SQIVND (reference sequence). The CDR3 loop is CASSISRGGADEKLFF. The CDR3 DNA is TGTGCCAGTAGTATATCTCGAGGGGGCGCGGATGAAAAACTGTTTTTT.

The chain employs TRBV5-1 and TRBJ1-2; D is ambiguous. The CDR3 runs to 12 residues. Germline V gene sequence: CDR1 SGHRS, CDR2 YFSETQ. The V and J ends lost 4 bases and 10 bases respectively, with 14 bases between them. The CDR3 DNA reads TGCGCCAGCAGCCTGGTGGGCCTAATCTACACCTTC. This encodes CASSLVGLIYTF.

The chain combines TRBV24-1 with TRBJ2-2; D unclear. V was trimmed by 4 bases and J by 13 bases, leaving 15 bases between them. The germline CDR1 and CDR2 sequences are KGHDR and SFDVKD. The CDR3 runs 13 residues. CDR3 region: CATSDPGARALFF. CDR3 nucleotides: TGTGCCACCAGTGACCCAGGAGCCAGAGCGCTGTTTTTT.

V gene TRBV5-4 combines with J gene TRBJ2-7; weak D call: TRBD2 (6 bases). V lost 2 bases to trimming and J lost 3 bases, with 12 bases between them. CDR1 is SGHNT and CDR2 is YYREEE in the germline V gene (reference sequence). There are 14 residues in the CDR3. CDR3 loop: CASSLRTTVYEQYF. The CDR3 DNA reads TGTGCCAGCAGCTTACGGACTACCGTCTACGAGCAGTACTTC.

The chain uses TRBV6-6 and TRBJ1-3, with unresolved D. Looked up from germline, CDR1 is MNHNY and CDR2 is SVGAGI (reference sequence). Trimming cost V 5 bases and J 3 bases, with 11 bases left between them. The CDR3 sequence is 14 residues long. This chain's CDR3 is CASSRPDYGNTIYF. CDR3 DNA: TGTGCCAGCAGTCGCCCCGACTATGGAAACACCATATATTTT.

This rearrangement joins TRBV2 to TRBJ2-7; D is perhaps TRBD2 (6 bases). This CDR3 is built from 14 residues. CDR1 and CDR2 (germline): SNHLY, FYNNEI. V was trimmed by 6 bases and J by 6 bases, leaving 18 bases between them. As DNA, the CDR3 is TGTGCCAGCAGAACGTTATTCGGGCGGGGCGAGCAGTACTTC. It codes for CASRTLFGRGEQYF. Supplemented by reference TRBV2 and TRBJ2-7, the full variable domain reads EPEVTQTPSHQVTQMGQEVILRCVPISNHLYFYWYRQILGQKVEFLVSFYNNEISEKSEIFDDQFSVERPDGSNFTLKIRSTKLEDSAMYFCASRTLFGRGEQYFGPGTRLTVT.

The chain is built from TRBV5-1 and TRBJ2-5; D perhaps matches TRBD2 (5 bases). V shed 4 bases and J shed 7 bases, with 8 bases lying between them. Germline V gene sequence: CDR1 SGHRS, CDR2 YFSETQ. The CDR3 is made up of 11 amino acids. The CDR3 DNA follows: TGCGCCAGCAGCCGGGAAGTGACCCAGTACTTC. It yields the protein CASSREVTQYF.

This clone was observed once. This sequence joins TRBV11-1 and TRBJ2-1; 13 bases fit TRBD2. V gave up 5 bases and J gave up 6 bases; unmatched junction bases: 1. Germline CDR1 reads SGHAT; CDR2 reads FQDESV (reference sequence). The CDR3 covers 14 residues. Written as DNA, the CDR3 is TGTGCCAGCAGCGGGACTAGCGGGGTCAATGAGCAGTTCTTC. This sequence encodes CASSGTSGVNEQFF.

This chain links TRBV28 with TRBJ1-5, with 9 positions matching TRBD1. This CDR3 is 16 amino acids long. Germline V gene data show CDR1 as MDHEN and CDR2 as SYDVKM. Trimming removed 11 bases from V and 2 bases from J; junction bases left unmatched: 13. This chain's CDR3 is CAGSGQGERGNQPQHF. The CDR3 nucleotides are TGTGCCGGCTCGGGACAGGGAGAGAGGGGCAATCAGCCCCAGCATTTT.